Each of the 20 T cell receptor beta chains below was sequenced from the same sample in a study of chemoradiotherapy in HPV16-positive cancers. Clones were read by immunoSEQ multiplex PCR, and TCRdb kept only the in-frame ones, dropping some. Of about 53,000 clones listed, about 92% are singletons. The source material was blood, sampled from a patient who underwent chemoradiotherapy. These TCRs come from a human donor with HPV-associated anogenital cancer.

The J gene is TRBJ2-3, the V gene TRBV5-4; D ambiguous. The CDR3 has 14 residues. Germline loops: CDR1 SGHNT, CDR2 YYREEE (reference sequence). Trimming removed 0 bases from V and 2 bases from J, with 7 bases in between. For the CDR3, the DNA is TGTGCCAGCAGCTTGGGGGCTCCCACAGATACGCAGTATTTT. Its translation: CASSLGAPTDTQYF.

The genes are TRBV9 and TRBJ2-1; a possible D gene is TRBD1 (6 bases). V lost 7 bases, J lost 5 bases, and 16 bases lay in between. This CDR3 comprises 14 residues. Looked up from germline, CDR1 is SGDLS and CDR2 is YYNGEE. The CDR3 coding sequence is TGTGCCAGCCAGGCAAGCACAGGGCACAATGAGCAGTTCTTC. Protein product: CASQASTGHNEQFF.

This chain uses TRBV30 with TRBJ1-3; D gene unclear. Trimming removed 0 bases from V and 0 bases from J, with 3 bases in between. This CDR3 region has 13 residues. Germline V lookup: CDR1 GTSNPN, CDR2 SVGIG (reference sequence). This chain's CDR3 is CAWSVSSGNTIYF. CDR3 nucleotides: TGTGCCTGGAGTGTCTCCTCTGGAAACACCATATATTTT.

The genes are TRBV30 and TRBJ2-5; tentative D call: TRBD2 (6 bases). Trimming shortened V by 0 bases and J by 7 bases, and 15 bases separated the two germline ends. Germline CDR1 and CDR2: GTSNPN and SVGIG (reference sequence). This CDR3 has 14 residues. CDR3 in amino acids: CAWSVLGQGGTQYF. CDR3 nucleotides: TGTGCCTGGAGTGTACTTGGTCAGGGAGGGACCCAGTACTTC.

To note about this clone: The junction and the germline gene differ at one end; a read error may be behind it. The chain links TRBV7-2 to TRBJ2-4; D may be TRBD2 (6 bases). The CDR3 has 14 residues. Looked up from germline, CDR1 is SGHTA and CDR2 is FQGNSA. The CDR3 is CASSVAEAKNIQYF. CDR3 bases: TGTGCCAGCAGCGTAGCGGAAGCCAAAAACATTCAGTACTTC.

Within the sample, this clone is medium-sized. The V call is TRBV29-1, the J call TRBJ1-2, with TRBD1 identical over 10 bases. The V and J ends lost 2 bases and 12 bases, in that order; junction bases with no gene match: 12. CDR1 and CDR2 (germline): SQVTM, ANQGSEA. The CDR3 is made up of 14 amino acids. CDR3 protein: CSVERELVTGGNTF. The CDR3 DNA reads as TGCAGCGTTGAAAGGGAACTGGTGACAGGGGGCAACACCTTC.

This chain links TRBV13 with TRBJ1-3; D is possibly TRBD1 (5 bases). From germline, CDR1 is PRHDT and CDR2 FYEKMQ (reference sequence). V was trimmed by 5 bases and J by 1 base, leaving 9 bases between them. The CDR3 is made up of 14 amino acids. Written as DNA, the CDR3 is TGTGCCAGCAGCAACAGGCTATCTGGAAACACCATATATTTT. Its protein product is CASSNRLSGNTIYF.

The chain is built from TRBV4-1 and TRBJ2-1, with 9 bases identical to TRBD2. V dropped 1 base and J dropped 0; count of bases not matched to a gene: 10. This CDR3 has 19 amino acids. Germline V gene lookup returns CDR1 MGHRA and CDR2 YSYEKL. The CDR3: CASSQGGTSWGASYNEQFF. The CDR3 DNA reads as TGCGCCAGCAGCCAAGGTGGGACTAGCTGGGGTGCCTCCTACAATGAGCAGTTCTTC.

This clone was recorded a few times. This chain connects TRBV4-1 to TRBJ1-4, with D uncertain. Germline V gene sequence: CDR1 MGHRA, CDR2 YSYEKL. This CDR3 is 15 amino acids long. V was cut by 2 bases and J by 4 bases, with 11 bases left in between. In nucleotides, the CDR3 is TGCGCCAGCAGCCAATGGGTCGTTGGTAATGAAAAACTGTTTTTT. Translation: CASSQWVVGNEKLFF.

This clone was seen a single time. The rearrangement uses TRBV11-2 and TRBJ2-2; TRBD1 is a possible D gene (5 bases). This CDR3 contains 14 residues. V gave up 7 bases and J gave up 0 bases, with 9 bases separating them. Germline V gene sequence: CDR1 SGHAT, CDR2 FQNNGV. CDR3: CASTRQPNTGELFF. CDR3 DNA sequence: TGTGCCAGCACCAGACAGCCGAACACCGGGGAGCTGTTTTTT. Combining the CDR3 with reference TRBV11-2 and TRBJ2-2 gives the whole variable domain EAGVAQSPRYKIIEKRQSVAFWCNPISGHATLYWYQQILGQGPKLLIQFQNNGVVDDSQLPKDRFSAERLKGVDSTLKIQPAKLEDSAVYLCASTRQPNTGELFFGEGSRLTVL.

The rearrangement links TRBV5-6 to TRBJ2-5; 10 bases map to TRBD1. The CDR3 consists of 15 residues. J gave up 5 bases and V 5 bases, and 9 bases lay outside the gene matches. The V gene's germline CDR1 is SGHDT and CDR2 YYEEEE. CDR3 sequence: CASRSDRGLGETQYF. CDR3 DNA: TGTGCCAGCAGGTCCGACAGGGGGCTTGGTGAGACCCAGTACTTC.

The CDR3 protein is CASSHTGTTISNEQFF. CDR3 in DNA: TGTGCCAGCAGCCATACCGGGACTACAATCTCCAATGAGCAGTTCTTC. V gene TRBV4-2 combines with J gene TRBJ2-1, with 7 bases lining up with TRBD2. J was trimmed by 6 bases and V by 3 bases; bases with no gene match: 11. The germline V gene has CDR1 LGHNA and CDR2 YNFKEQ. The CDR3 runs 16 residues.

The rearrangement uses TRBV6-5 and TRBJ2-7, with TRBD1 matching 7 bases. The CDR3 length is 13 residues. V was pared by 4 bases and J by 4 bases, with 4 bases of the junction left unmatched. Germline values: CDR1 MNHEY, CDR2 SVGAGI. The CDR3 coding sequence is TGTGCCAGCAGTTCCTCCAGGGGGTACGAGCAGTACTTC. It is translated as CASSSSRGYEQYF.

V is TRBV28 and J is TRBJ2-4; D gene uncertain. This CDR3 comprises 15 residues. Germline values: CDR1 MDHEN, CDR2 SYDVKM. V was cut by 1 base and J by 2 bases, with 9 bases left in between. The CDR3: CASSLLGQSKNIQYF. The CDR3 nucleotides read TGTGCCAGCAGTTTATTAGGGCAGTCCAAAAACATTCAGTACTTC.

The V gene is TRBV6-1, the J gene TRBJ2-7, with TRBD1 identical over 7 bases. Germline V CDR1 and CDR2: MNHNS, SASEGT. This CDR3 is 15 amino acids long. V shed 2 bases, J shed 4 bases, and the junction held 8 bases outside the gene matches. CDR3 sequence reads: CASSERGPAVYEQYF. In nucleotides, the CDR3 is TGTGCCAGCAGTGAAAGGGGGCCCGCAGTATACGAGCAGTACTTC.

The J gene is TRBJ2-2, the V gene TRBV7-2, with 8 bases that match TRBD2. The CDR3 runs to 17 residues. Germline CDR1 SGHTA, CDR2 FQGNSA. V gave up 1 base and J gave up 4 bases; unmatched junction bases: 8. The CDR3 region has the DNA TGTGCCAGCAGCTTAGAATTGTTAGCGGGGCCCACCGGGGAGCTGTTTTTT. As protein: CASSLELLAGPTGELFF.

This sequence joins TRBV7-9 and TRBJ2-1; the D is unclear. This CDR3 is 12 amino acids long. The germline V gene has CDR1 SEHNR and CDR2 FQNEAQ (reference sequence). The V end was cut by 5 bases, the J end by 8 bases, with 10 bases between. CDR3 DNA: TGTGCCAGCAGCCCCCGCGTCGATGAGCAGTTCTTC. It encodes CASSPRVDEQFF.

The rearrangement links TRBV19 to TRBJ1-2; perhaps TRBD1 as D (6 bases). Germline CDR1 LNHDA, CDR2 SQIVND (reference sequence). This CDR3 is built from 15 residues. Trimming left V 7 bases short and J 0 bases short, with 15 bases between. The CDR3: CASTPGTPPNYGYTF. The CDR3 DNA follows: TGTGCCAGTACACCTGGGACACCACCTAACTATGGCTACACCTTC.

The genes are TRBV14 and TRBJ2-5, with D uncertain. CDR3 size: 14 residues. CDR1 and CDR2 (germline): SGHDN, FVKESK. V lost 4 bases to trimming and J lost 1 base, with 10 bases between them. CDR3 DNA sequence: TGTGCCAGCAGCCCTGGGCACTTCCAAGAGACCCAGTACTTC. This gives the protein CASSPGHFQETQYF.

The chain joins TRBV6-1 to TRBJ2-7; D ambiguous. This CDR3 comprises 15 residues. Germline CDR1 MNHNS, CDR2 SASEGT. Trimming stripped 4 bases from V and 0 bases from J, with 13 bases between. The CDR3 here is CASSVAVGNSYEQYF. The CDR3 DNA follows: TGTGCCAGCAGTGTCGCGGTTGGCAACTCCTACGAGCAGTACTTC.